This is a list of T cell receptor beta chains from one sample in a study of blood T cell repertoires in COVID-19. This table comes from immunoSEQ multiplex PCR, and its TCRdb copy is limited to in-frame clones, with some not included. This sample has about 130,000 clones, with 70% to 85% found just once. The sequenced sample consisted of peripheral blood. The receptors stem from a woman of 80 years or more with acute or convalescent COVID-19. CDR3s include the opening cysteine and the closing phenylalanine or tryptophan. A D gene is named only where the DNA matches it firmly. Clone size is given for some rows only: seen once, a few or many times, or a class if the clone is expanded.

size	V	D	J	DNA	CDR3
NA	TRBV7-3	NA	TRBJ2-2	TGTGCCAGCAGCCCGGACCCGGCGGGCGGGGAGCTGTTTTTT	CASSPDPAGGELFF
NA	TRBV6-1	TRBD1	TRBJ1-1	TGTGCCAGCAGTGAAAGGGACAGGGGGAATGCTTTCTTT	CASSERDRGNAFF
NA	TRBV11-2	NA	TRBJ1-4	TGTGCCAGCAGCTTAGGGAGGGGTCGGAATGAAAAACTGTTTTTT	CASSLGRGRNEKLFF
NA	TRBV2	TRBD2	TRBJ2-7	TGTGCCAGCAGCCTGGCGGGGGAGGACGAGCAGTACTTC	CASSLAGEDEQYF
NA	TRBV29-1	NA	TRBJ1-1	TGCAGCGTTTCAAGGGGGTGGGACACTGAAGCTTTCTTT	CSVSRGWDTEAFF
few	TRBV7-9	TRBD1	TRBJ1-3	TGTGCCAGCAGCTTAGGACAGGGCCCCACTCTCTCTGGAAACACCATATATTTT	CASSLGQGPTLSGNTIYF
NA	TRBV20-1	TRBD1	TRBJ2-7	TGCAGTGCTAGTCGTATAGACAGGGTATACGAGCAGTACTTC	CSASRIDRVYEQYF
NA	TRBV2	NA	TRBJ1-5	TGTGCCAGCAGTGAAGGGGTACAGGAGAATCAGCCCCAGCATTTT	CASSEGVQENQPQHF
NA	TRBV4-2	TRBD1	TRBJ1-1	TGTGCCAGCAGCCAAGCCGGGACAGGGATGAAGATGAACACTGAAGCTTTCTTT	CASSQAGTGMKMNTEAFF
few	TRBV3-1/TRBV3-2	TRBD1	TRBJ1-4	TGTGCCAGCAGCCAAGAGCGGACAGGGGGGAGAAATGAAAAACTGTTTTTT	CASSQERTGGRNEKLFF
NA	TRBV27	NA	TRBJ1-2	TGTGCCAGCAGCCCCACGGGGAACTATGGCTACACCTTC	CASSPTGNYGYTF
once	TRBV6-5	TRBD1	TRBJ1-1	TGTGCCAGCAGTTACCAACAGGGGGCGAACACTGAAGCTTTCTTT	CASSYQQGANTEAFF
NA	TRBV5-1	NA	TRBJ1-2	TGCGCCAGCAGCTTCGGAGGTGACTATGGCTACACCTTC	CASSFGGDYGYTF
NA	TRBV4-1	NA	TRBJ2-5	TGCGCCAGCAGCCAAGGGACAGTACGTGTGGAGACCCAGTACTTC	CASSQGTVRVETQYF
once	TRBV18	TRBD1	TRBJ2-7	TGTGCCAGCTCCCGGGACAGCCCCTCCTACGAGCAGTACTTC	CASSRDSPSYEQYF
NA	TRBV7-9	NA	TRBJ1-4	TGTGCCAGCAGCCCCTTTACAGGGAATCGTGCTAATGAAAAACTGTTTTTT	CASSPFTGNRANEKLFF
NA	TRBV3-1/TRBV3-2	NA	TRBJ1-3	TGTGCCAGCAGCAAACCCCAGGGAAGGTCGATCACCATATATTTT	CASSKPQGRSITIYF
NA	TRBV7-9	NA	TRBJ1-2	TGTGCCAGCAGCGAACTTCTCTCCTCTCAAGTTTTTTATGGCTACACCTTC	CASSELLSSQVFYGYTF
NA	TRBV2	NA	TRBJ1-6	TGTGCCAGCAGTGTAGGCGGTTCACCCCTCCACTTT	CASSVGGSPLHF
once	TRBV2	NA	TRBJ1-6	TGTGCCAGCAGTGTTCTTGATAATTCACCCCTCCACTTT	CASSVLDNSPLHF
NA	TRBV6-2/TRBV6-3	TRBD2	TRBJ2-1	TGTGCCAGCAGCCTGGGACTAGCCGATGAGCAGTTCTTC	CASSLGLADEQFF
NA	TRBV2	TRBD1	TRBJ2-5	TGTGCCAGCAAGCGAGGGGGCTACGAGACCCAGTACTTC	CASKRGGYETQYF
NA	TRBV20-1	TRBD1	TRBJ1-1	TGCAGTGCTGGGACAGGGCTTGAAGCTTTCTTT	CSAGTGLEAFF
once	TRBV11-3	NA	TRBJ2-1	TGTGCCAGCAGCTCGCTCGGGGGTGACCGGTACAATGAGCAGTTCTTC	CASSSLGGDRYNEQFF
NA	TRBV30	NA	TRBJ1-3	TGTGCCTGGAGTTCCCGAGTCTGGGAGACCATATATTTT	CAWSSRVWETIYF
NA	TRBV19	NA	TRBJ1-2	TGTGCCAGTAGCTCGGGACCCGGGAGGGACTATGGCTACACCTTC	CASSSGPGRDYGYTF
NA	TRBV12-3/TRBV12-4	NA	TRBJ1-2	TGTGCCAGCACCAGCTGGGGACTCGGCTACACCTTC	CASTSWGLGYTF
NA	TRBV7-4	TRBD2	TRBJ2-4	TGTGCCAGCAGCAACACCCCGCGGGGGGCGGGGAACATTCAGTACTTC	CASSNTPRGAGNIQYF
NA	TRBV4-3	TRBD1	TRBJ2-2	TGCGCCAGCAGCCAAGATCCCCTGGACAGGGTGACCGGGGAGCTGTTTTTT	CASSQDPLDRVTGELFF
NA	TRBV5-6	TRBD1	TRBJ1-2	TGTGCCAGCAGCTTTACAGGGGGTGGTAACTATGGCTACACCTTC	CASSFTGGGNYGYTF
NA	TRBV2	TRBD1	TRBJ1-5	TGTGCCAGCAGGACGGACAGGAGCAATCAGCCCCAGCATTTT	CASRTDRSNQPQHF
NA	TRBV19	TRBD1	TRBJ1-1	TGTGCCAGTAGTATAGAGTGGACAGGGGGGTCCACTGAAGCTTTCTTT	CASSIEWTGGSTEAFF
NA	TRBV5-1	TRBD1	TRBJ2-2	TGCGCCAGCAGACGAGACAGGGGAATCCCCGGGGAGCTGTTTTTT	CASRRDRGIPGELFF
NA	TRBV11-2	NA	TRBJ2-2	TGTGCCAGCAGCTTAAACTTCCGCCTGAACACCGGGGAGCTGTTTTTT	CASSLNFRLNTGELFF
NA	TRBV6-2/TRBV6-3	NA	TRBJ1-5	TGTGCCAGCAGTTACCGCAGGGAGCGGGATCAGCCCCAGCATTTT	CASSYRRERDQPQHF
NA	TRBV5-1	TRBD1	TRBJ1-6	TGCGCCAGCAGCTCGGGACGGAAAATGACAGGGGGTAATTCACCCCTCCACTTT	CASSSGRKMTGGNSPLHF
few	TRBV7-9	NA	TRBJ1-1	TGTGCCAGCAGTCCGGACAGAATGAACACTGAAGCTTTCTTT	CASSPDRMNTEAFF
few	TRBV19	NA	TRBJ2-7	TGTGCCAGTAGTATTCAAGTGAGCTCCTACGAGCAGTACTTC	CASSIQVSSYEQYF
NA	TRBV13	NA	TRBJ1-4	TGTGCCAGCAGCTTACAACAGCTTGGACAAAGGGGAAAACTGTTTTTT	CASSLQQLGQRGKLFF
NA	TRBV18	TRBD1	TRBJ2-2	TGTGCCAGCTCGCTTAAAAGACAGGGTCGAAACACCGGGGAGCTGTTTTTT	CASSLKRQGRNTGELFF
NA	TRBV9	TRBD1	TRBJ1-3	TGTGCCAGCAGCGTAAGGTCCAGGGGGAACACCATATATTTT	CASSVRSRGNTIYF
NA	TRBV10-3	NA	TRBJ1-1	TGTGCCATCAGTGACTGGGTCCGGACACCAAACACTGAAGCTTTCTTT	CAISDWVRTPNTEAFF
NA	TRBV19	NA	TRBJ1-1	TGTGCCAGTAGTGGGGGGGGCCCGAACACTGAAGCTTTCTTT	CASSGGGPNTEAFF